The clone carrying this TCR beta chain was recorded a few times. As yet, its antigen is unknown. Through a sample-barcoded 5' primer and a J-beta primer mix, a second PCR was run for about 6 to 11 cycles. TCRdb recomputed calls from the 5' RACE reads with MiXCR, one row per CDR3 protein. This table has over a million distinct CDR3 sequences, under 30% appearing once. The V end was cut by 2 bases, the J end by 5 bases, with 9 bases between. Germline values: CDR1 SQVTM, CDR2 ANQGSEA. The CDR3 totals 12 residues. These data originate in a study of blood T cells in healthy people across ages. Study conclusions and caveats: Unsorted PBMCs prevented conclusive naive versus antigen-experienced comparison.

This sample was shared with a second study, whose subject was T cells of mothers and their children. Per that paper: A few healthy Caucasian mothers and their six children were the donors.

The chain has TRBV29-1 and TRBJ2-5; no definite D call. The sequence derives from a girl aged 2 to 10 in good health. Sequencing was carried out using blood. The CDR3 protein is CSVEMNGETQYF. The CDR3 DNA reads as TGCAGCGTTGAAATGAATGGGGAGACCCAGTACTTC.